This T cell receptor (beta chain) emerged from a study of molecular identifiers for immune sequencing clone quantification. This clonotype has only a few counts. Its antigen is still unknown. The germline CDR1 and CDR2 sequences are SEHNR and FQNEAQ (reference sequence). The CDR3 is 12 amino acids. Trimming removed 10 bases at V and 9 bases at J, with 16 bases between. TCRdb ran MiXCR on the PCR reads and lists one entry per CDR3 protein. The sample contains approximately 60,000 distinct CDR3 sequences, around 19% of which appear only once. Study findings and constraints: For effector cells, clones above 20 RNA copies held over 98% of molecules; for naive cells, under 1%.

The chain joins TRBV7-9 to TRBJ2-1; D is perhaps TRBD1 (5 bases). Sequencing used naive CD8+ T cells from blood, with Jurkat cell RNA spiked in. Subset here: FACS-sorted CD8+CD4-CCR7+CD45RA+ naive T cells. The TCR was taken from a human donor in good health. Some libraries in this study had Jurkat cell RNA spiked in. The CDR3 sequence: CATTDGKAEQFF. The CDR3 DNA follows: TGTGCCACGACAGACGGCAAGGCTGAGCAGTTCTTC.